This T cell receptor (beta chain) derives from a study of T cell repertoires in cytomegalovirus infection. The CDR3 runs to 13 residues. Germline assignment: CDR1 SGHTA and CDR2 FQGNSA. V lost 6 bases to trimming and J lost 2 bases; unmatched junction nucleotides: 4. This clonotype has a count of ten or more. TCRdb processed the reads anew with MiXCR; each CDR3 protein has one entry. The data contain fewer than 550,000 distinct CDR3 sequences, approximately 25% of them seen just once; the ten biggest clones take up 13%. Sequencing was carried out using PBMCs. The chain employs TRBV7-2 and TRBJ2-7; 7 nucleotides agree with TRBD1. This sequence was found in a human donor in good health (CMV status not recorded). Some clones in this sample may be carry-over from other donors' samples. For the CDR3, the DNA is TGTGCCAGCAGTTCCCAGGGGGCCTACGAGCAGTACTTC. Its translation: CASSSQGAYEQYF.